One sample yielded the 4 T cell receptor beta chains listed below, sequenced in a study of T-cell reconstitution after alpha-beta-depleted transplantation in children. For TCRbeta, the library was prepared with unique molecular identifiers. TCRdb independently ran MiXCR on the PCR reads; one entry per CDR3 protein. The sample contains 600,000 to 700,000 distinct CDR3 sequences, roughly 17% of which appear only once. This specimen was PBMCs from the stem cell graft donor, taken from the stem cell graft. These receptors all stem from a human donor who donated a stem cell graft to a child with acute myeloid leukemia.

This clonotype was recorded at least ten times. This chain uses TRBV20-1 with TRBJ1-5; a possible D gene is TRBD1 (5 bases). Trimming pared 4 bases from V and 7 bases from J, leaving 20 bases between. The CDR3 spans 15 residues. Germline assignment: CDR1 DFQATT and CDR2 SNEGSKA (reference sequence). The CDR3 here is CSATWLAEWGQPQHF. CDR3 coding DNA: TGCAGTGCTACCTGGTTGGCCGAATGGGGCCAGCCCCAGCATTTT.

The chain combines TRBV7-2 with TRBJ2-3; D is uncertain. CDR1 and CDR2 (germline): SGHTA, FQGNSA. Trimming removed 5 bases at V and 2 bases at J, with 14 bases between. This CDR3 has 15 residues. This CDR3 is CASSHGERVTDTQYF. CDR3 sequence (DNA): TGTGCCAGCAGCCACGGAGAACGGGTCACAGATACGCAGTATTTT.

This clonotype was detected many times. The chain combines TRBV12-3 or TRBV12-4 with TRBJ2-5, with D hard to call. The CDR3 is made up of 13 amino acids. V lost 6 bases, J lost 3 bases, and 11 bases lay in between. In DNA, the CDR3 is TGTGCCAGCAGCCCGACAAACAAAGAGACCCAGTACTTC. Amino acids: CASSPTNKETQYF.

This clonotype appeared many times. The DNA of the CDR3 is TGCAGCGTTGATGGGCTAGGCAGGGGGACCTATGGCTACACCTTC. Protein: CSVDGLGRGTYGYTF. This rearrangement joins TRBV29-1 to TRBJ1-2; 7 bases are shared with TRBD1. V trimming: 3 bases; J trimming: 4 bases; junction bases outside the gene matches: 11. CDR3 length: 15 amino acids. Looked up from germline, CDR1 is SQVTM and CDR2 is ANQGSEA.